The present TCR beta chain was sequenced within a study of CD8 T cells in ankylosing spondylitis. This clonotype was found many times. Deletions cut 4 bases from V and 9 bases from J, with 19 bases between. This CDR3 is 13 amino acids long. Germline V gene sequence: CDR1 SQVTM, CDR2 ANQGSEA. TCRdb passed the 5' RACE reads through MiXCR, listing each CDR3 protein once. Altogether approximately 220,000 distinct CDR3 sequences are present, under 30% being singletons, with the ten largest covering approximately 6.6%. This sequence was found in a male donor with ankylosing spondylitis or in good health (not recorded which). V is TRBV29-1 and J is TRBJ2-7; D unresolved. The material sequenced was blood, either unsorted or a sorted T cell fraction (not recorded which). The CDR3 bases are TGCAGCGTTGGAGAGCCTACGGGTTTCGGGCAGTACTTC. Residues: CSVGEPTGFGQYF.